A single sample gave rise to the 6 T cell receptor beta chains below, sequenced in a study of cytomegalovirus exposure and HLA in healthy donors. Both 60 Vbeta primers and 13 Jbeta primers went into the PCR. Clones were sequenced by immunoSEQ multiplex PCR, and TCRdb holds only the in-frame ones, with some missing. This table holds 90,000 to 100,000 clones, about 62% found once. Sequencing was performed on PBMCs. The receptors come from a man younger than 40 in good health and CMV-seronegative.

The chain uses TRBV5-1 and TRBJ2-7; possible D gene TRBD1, 5 bases. The CDR3 is 15 amino acids. Per the germline V gene, CDR1 is SGHRS and CDR2 is YFSETQ. V was pared by 4 bases and J by 4 bases, with 18 bases between. CDR3 sequence (DNA): TGCGCCAGCAGCGGACGCAGGGATTTGAAGTACGAGCAGTACTTC. Translating it yields CASSGRRDLKYEQYF. Supplemented by reference TRBV5-1 and TRBJ2-7, the full variable domain reads KAGVTQTPRYLIKTRGQQVTLSCSPISGHRSVSWYQQTPGQGLQFLFEYFSETQRNKGNFPGRFSGRQFSNSRSEMNVSTLELGDSALYLCASSGRRDLKYEQYFGPGTRLTVT.

This clone occurred a few times. This CDR3 reads CASSSLREPYEQYF. For the CDR3, the DNA is TGTGCCAGCAGCTCCCTCAGGGAACCCTACGAGCAGTACTTC. The chain combines TRBV7-9 with TRBJ2-7, with a tentative D call TRBD1 (5 bases). V lost 4 bases to trimming and J lost 2 bases, with 12 bases between them. The CDR3 is 14 amino acids. CDR1 is SEHNR and CDR2 is FQNEAQ in the germline V gene (reference sequence).

This chain joins TRBV11-3 and TRBJ2-7; TRBD2 agrees at 10 bases. With 5 bases clipped from V and 4 bases from J, the junction kept 5 bases outside the gene matches. Germline loops: CDR1 SGHNT, CDR2 YENEEA. The CDR3 loop spans 14 amino acids. The CDR3 nucleotides read TGTGCCAGCAGCCCGGGACTAGCGCCTTACGAGCAGTACTTC. Its protein product is CASSPGLAPYEQYF. Supplemented by reference TRBV11-3 and TRBJ2-7, the full variable domain reads EAGVVQSPRYKIIEKKQPVAFWCNPISGHNTLYWYLQNLGQGPELLIRYENEEAVDDSQLPKDRFSAERLKGVDSTLKIQPAELGDSAVYLCASSPGLAPYEQYFGPGTRLTVT.

J is TRBJ2-1 and V is TRBV7-6; a possible D gene is TRBD2 (6 bases). V was pared by 5 bases and J by 8 bases, with 22 bases between. The V gene's germline CDR1 is SGHVS and CDR2 FNYEAQ. There are 16 residues in the CDR3. The CDR3 DNA sequence: TGTGCCAGCAGCCGGGGGTCGACTTGGGGGTTTGATGAGCAGTTCTTC. This translates into CASSRGSTWGFDEQFF.

The chain employs TRBV6-5 and TRBJ1-1; TRBD1 agrees at 7 bases. CDR3 length: 14 residues. CDR1 MNHEY and CDR2 SVGAGI come from the germline V gene. The trim removed 6 bases at V and 2 bases at J, leaving 6 bases unmatched. CDR3: CASSPTGDNTEAFF. CDR3 bases: TGTGCCAGCAGCCCTACAGGGGATAACACTGAAGCTTTCTTT.

This clone has only one observation. The chain links TRBV19 to TRBJ1-5; 10 bases match TRBD1. The length of the CDR3 is 16 residues. Germline-derived CDR1 and CDR2 are LNHDA and SQIVND (reference sequence). V gave up 6 bases and J gave up 4 bases; unmatched junction bases: 9. CDR3 region: CASRPGDRGLNQPQHF. CDR3 in DNA: TGTGCCAGTAGGCCAGGGGACAGGGGCCTAAATCAGCCCCAGCATTTT. The full variable domain, its missing parts supplied by reference TRBV19 and TRBJ1-5, is DGGITQSPKYLFRKEGQNVTLSCEQNLNHDAMYWYRQDPGQGLRLIYYSQIVNDFQKGDIAEGYSVSREKKESFPLTVTSAQKNPTAFYLCASRPGDRGLNQPQHFGDGTRLSIL.